This T cell receptor beta chain comes out of a study of T cell changes during pregnancy in multiple sclerosis (dated by TCRdb to between 2019 and 2020). Regarding the study in general: The study examined how the T cell repertoire changed over the course of pregnancy in women with multiple sclerosis.

Turning to this clone: Its antigen is still unknown. The record has no base qualities; no much larger clone is one base away.

Libraries were made using the immunoSEQ multiplex PCR assay. TCRdb holds this immuneACCESS table with in-frame rearrangements only. Some clones are missing; in checked studies, unresolved V genes explain under half, and the rest has no known cause. Present in this sample are 70,000 or so clones, 85% to 95% of which were seen just once. Jointly, the top ten make up under 2% of the sample. CDR1 SNHLY and CDR2 FYNNEI were looked up in the germline V gene. There are 13 amino acids in the CDR3, from cysteine to phenylalanine inclusive. The retained sequence is limited to the CDR3, 39 bases, with the frame set at the first base. The trim is 6 bases for V and 0 bases for J, with a gap of 8 bases between the germline ends.

The sequence links TRBV2 to TRBJ2-5; the D gene is perhaps TRBD2, on 6 matching bases. The sample was peripheral blood, taken in the third trimester of pregnancy. The sequence came from a female donor in good health, enrolled as a control in a pregnancy study. The DNA sequence reads TGTGCCAGCAGAGTAGCGGACCAAGAGACCCAGTACTTC. The encoded protein is CASRVADQETQYF.